The 3 T cell receptor beta chains listed next were all sequenced from one sample in a study of T cell responses to AZD1222 COVID-19 vaccine. The table came from immunoSEQ multiplex PCR; TCRdb's copy has only in-frame clones and leaves some out. The sample includes about 120,000 clones, approximately 90% of them seen just once. Here the sequenced sample was peripheral blood, taken on day 0 of AZD1222 vaccination. Receptors were obtained from an adult in good health.

The CDR3 region is CAISDTATIYF. The CDR3 nucleotides read TGTGCCATCAGTGATACGGCTACCATATATTTT. The chain has TRBV10-3 and TRBJ1-3; D remains unclear. The CDR3 contains 11 residues. Looked up from germline, CDR1 is ENHRY and CDR2 is SYGVKD. Trimming removed 3 bases from V and 10 bases from J, with 7 bases in between.

The V call is TRBV18, the J call TRBJ1-5; D not resolved. The germline V gene encodes CDR1 KGHSH and CDR2 LQKENI. The CDR3 sequence is 13 residues long. V was clipped by 2 bases and J by 8 bases, with 10 bases between them. The CDR3 DNA sequence: TGTGCCAGCTCACCAGGGAAGAGAGAGCCCCAGCATTTT. Protein product: CASSPGKREPQHF.

The rearrangement joins TRBV28 to TRBJ1-1, with D perhaps TRBD1 (6 bases). This CDR3 region has 14 residues. Germline values: CDR1 MDHEN, CDR2 SYDVKM. V was cut by 3 bases and J by 4 bases, with 12 bases left in between. CDR3 sequence: CASSFGGLVTEAFF. For the CDR3, the DNA is TGTGCCAGCAGTTTCGGGGGGCTGGTCACTGAAGCTTTCTTT.